The 15 T cell receptor beta chains presented below share a single source sample, sequenced in a study of high-grade serous ovarian cancer treatment subgroups. Assay: immunoSEQ multiplex PCR; the TCRdb copy retains only in-frame clones and omits some. The sample has a few thousand clones, roughly three quarters seen once. Tumor tissue was taken before any definitive surgery or chemotherapy was given. Sequenced sample: tumor tissue. The receptors shown here come from a human donor with high-grade serous ovarian cancer.

This chain uses TRBV5-1 with TRBJ1-1, with TRBD1 matching over 7 bases. V trimming: 2 bases; J trimming: 1 base; junction bases outside the gene matches: 2. The CDR3 covers 14 residues. Germline CDR1 and CDR2: SGHRS and YFSETQ. Written as DNA, the CDR3 is TGCGCCAGCAGCTTAGACAGGGAGAACACTGAAGCTTTCTTT. It codes for CASSLDRENTEAFF.

The chain combines TRBV9 with TRBJ2-5; 8 positions agree with TRBD1. In germline, CDR1 is SGDLS, CDR2 YYNGEE. Trimming removed 4 bases from V and 5 bases from J; junction bases left unmatched: 7. The CDR3 is 14 residues long. CDR3 nucleotides: TGTGCCAGCAGCTCCAGGGGGCTACTTGAGACCCAGTACTTC. Its translation: CASSSRGLLETQYF.

The chain couples TRBV6-1 to TRBJ1-1, with a weak D call TRBD1 (6 bases). Germline values: CDR1 MNHNS, CDR2 SASEGT. Trimming removed 6 bases from V and 5 bases from J, with 16 bases in between. This CDR3 spans 14 amino acids. CDR3 sequence (DNA): TGTGCCAGCAGGGCCGCCGGGGGCGGAACTGAAGCTTTCTTT. It codes for CASRAAGGGTEAFF.

Only a few counts were recorded for this clone. V and J are TRBV7-9 and TRBJ1-1; D uncertain. The V end lost 2 bases, the J end lost 1 base, and 8 bases lay between the germline ends. The germline CDR1 and CDR2 sequences are SEHNR and FQNEAQ (reference sequence). The CDR3 consists of 14 residues. For the CDR3, the DNA is TGTGCCAGCAGCTTACGGGTAGGGAACACTGAAGCTTTCTTT. Translation gives CASSLRVGNTEAFF.

The CDR3 coding sequence is TGTGCCAGCAGCTTAGGCAGTGGAAACACCATATATTTT. Translated, it gives CASSLGSGNTIYF. The V and J genes are TRBV7-9 and TRBJ1-3; D uncertain. The V gene's germline CDR1 is SEHNR and CDR2 FQNEAQ (reference sequence). Trimming pared 1 base from V and 3 bases from J, leaving 4 bases between. This CDR3 region has 13 residues. The full variable domain, in which reference TRBV7-9 and TRBJ1-3 provide the parts outside the CDR3, is DTGVSQNPRHKITKRGQNVTFRCDPISEHNRLYWYRQTLGQGPEFLTYFQNEAQLEKSRLLSDRFSAERPKGSFSTLEIQRTEQGDSAMYLCASSLGSGNTIYFGEGSWLTVV.

V is TRBV5-6 and J is TRBJ1-6; 9 bases align to TRBD1. CDR3 length: 14 residues. J gave up 7 bases and V 4 bases, and 3 bases lay outside the gene matches. Germline V gene data show CDR1 as SGHDT and CDR2 as YYEEEE. DNA for the CDR3: TGTGCCAGCAGCGGGACAGGGAAAAATTCACCCCTCCACTTT. Its protein is CASSGTGKNSPLHF.

The chain is built from TRBV7-2 and TRBJ2-1; tentatively, D is TRBD1 (7 bases). Germline values: CDR1 SGHTA, CDR2 FQGNSA. V shed 5 bases and J shed 4 bases, with 21 bases lying between them. This CDR3 spans 17 amino acids. The CDR3 nucleotides read TGTGCCAGCAGCATCTACCTCGCGGGACAGAGTTACAATGAGCAGTTCTTC. Protein: CASSIYLAGQSYNEQFF.

This clone was seen only a few times. The V call is TRBV6-1, the J call TRBJ1-5; no firm D call. Per the germline V gene, CDR1 is MNHNS and CDR2 is SASEGT. This CDR3 comprises 14 residues. The V and J ends lost 2 bases and 7 bases respectively, with 12 bases between them. CDR3 nucleotides: TGTGCCAGCAGTGAAACAAGAGGCGGGCAGCCCCAGCATTTT. It yields the protein CASSETRGGQPQHF.

V and J are TRBV6-1 and TRBJ2-1; D not certain. The V gene's germline CDR1 is MNHNS and CDR2 SASEGT. The CDR3 totals 14 residues. Trimming pared 2 bases from V and 0 bases from J, leaving 5 bases between. The chain's CDR3 is CASSELGSYNEQFF. CDR3 DNA: TGTGCCAGCAGTGAACTCGGCTCCTACAATGAGCAGTTCTTC.

About this clone itself: This sample includes further DNA sequences coding for the same CDR3. The V gene is TRBV9, the J gene TRBJ2-5, with unresolved D. V was clipped by 5 bases and J by 5 bases, with 7 bases between them. The germline V gene encodes CDR1 SGDLS and CDR2 YYNGEE. The CDR3 contains 11 residues. The chain's CDR3 is CASSRGETQYF. Here the CDR3 DNA reads TGTGCCAGCAGTCGTGGGGAGACCCAGTACTTC. Full variable domain (rest looked up from reference TRBV9 and TRBJ2-5): DSGVTQTPKHLITATGQRVTLRCSPRSGDLSVYWYQQSLDQGLQFLIQYYNGEERAKGNILERFSAQQFPDLHSELNLSSLELGDSALYFCASSRGETQYFGPGTRLLVL.

V and J are TRBV19 and TRBJ2-2; no clear D. The CDR3 length is 13 residues. Germline V CDR1 and CDR2: LNHDA, SQIVND (reference sequence). V dropped 5 bases and J dropped 2 bases, with 6 bases sitting between them. CDR3: CASSHRNTGELFF. CDR3 DNA sequence: TGTGCCAGTAGTCACCGAAACACCGGGGAGCTGTTTTTT. Full variable domain (missing parts from reference TRBV19 and TRBJ2-2): DGGITQSPKYLFRKEGQNVTLSCEQNLNHDAMYWYRQDPGQGLRLIYYSQIVNDFQKGDIAEGYSVSREKKESFPLTVTSAQKNPTAFYLCASSHRNTGELFFGEGSRLTVL.

This chain joins TRBV7-6 and TRBJ2-2; the D call may be TRBD1 or TRBD2 (5 bases each). The germline V gene has CDR1 SGHVS and CDR2 FNYEAQ. There are 12 residues in the CDR3. With 4 bases removed from V and 7 bases from J, the gap between germline ends came to 7 bases. Here the CDR3 reads CASSWDGGELFF. For the CDR3, the DNA is TGTGCCAGCAGCTGGGACGGCGGGGAGCTGTTTTTT. The full variable domain, rest sourced from reference TRBV7-6 and TRBJ2-2, is GAGVSQSPRYKVTKRGQDVALRCDPISGHVSLYWYRQALGQGPEFLTYFNYEAQQDKSGLPNDRFSAERPEGSISTLTIQRTEQRDSAMYRCASSWDGGELFFGEGSRLTVL.

The gene calls are TRBV5-6 and TRBJ2-6; D call uncertain. CDR3 size: 16 residues. Germline assignment: CDR1 SGHDT and CDR2 YYEEEE. Trimming pared 3 bases from V and 0 bases from J, leaving 10 bases between. This CDR3 reads CASSYRPNSGANVLTF. DNA of the CDR3: TGTGCCAGCAGCTACAGACCAAACTCTGGGGCCAACGTCCTGACTTTC. Combining the CDR3 with reference TRBV5-6 and TRBJ2-6 gives the whole variable domain DAGVTQSPTHLIKTRGQQVTLRCSPKSGHDTVSWYQQALGQGPQFIFQYYEEEERQRGNFPDRFSGHQFPNYSSELNVNALLLGDSALYLCASSYRPNSGANVLTFGAGSRLTVL.

This clone was picked up a small number of times. The chain has TRBV5-5 and TRBJ1-1; a possible D gene is TRBD1 (6 bases). From germline, CDR1 is SGHKS and CDR2 YYEKEE (reference sequence). With 2 bases removed from V and 6 bases from J, the gap between germline ends came to 14 bases. The CDR3 consists of 14 residues. This chain's CDR3 is CASSFGTPTSEAFF. The CDR3 region has the DNA TGTGCCAGCAGCTTTGGGACACCGACCTCTGAAGCTTTCTTT.

This chain links TRBV12-5 with TRBJ2-1, with TRBD2 matching 11 bases. The CDR3 has 15 residues. Trimming at V came to 7 bases and at J to 8 bases, leaving 10 bases not matched to a gene. Germline assignment: CDR1 LGHNT and CDR2 FRNRAP. This CDR3 reads CASVLSSGGAYEQFF. In nucleotides, the CDR3 is TGTGCTAGTGTTCTAAGTAGCGGGGGGGCGTATGAGCAGTTCTTC.